These T cell receptor beta chains were read from a single sample in a study of shared clonotypes between healthy human individuals. Sequencing used immunoSEQ multiplex PCR; TCRdb keeps in-frame clones, though not all of them. The sample carries roughly 2 million clones, about 95% recorded once. Sequenced material: naive CD8+ T cells sorted from blood. The receptor set was obtained from a young man in good health. Each CDR3 is given with its conserved first and last residue. D genes are given only for firm matches. Size is omitted from some rows. Given values are once, few, many or a class for expanded clones.

size: once; J: TRBJ2-2; V: TRBV11-2; D: TRBD1; DNA: TGTGCCAGCAGCTCCCTAGACAGGGGGGTCACCGGGGAGCTGTTTTTT; CDR3: CASSSLDRGVTGELFF
size: -; J: TRBJ1-1; V: TRBV5-8; D: -; DNA: TGTGCCAGCAGCTTGGCACAGGGCTTCACTGAAGCTTTCTTT; CDR3: CASSLAQGFTEAFF
size: -; J: TRBJ1-5; V: TRBV10-2; D: -; DNA: TGCGCCAGCAGTGAGGTGGGGGTCGATCAGCCCCAGCATTTT; CDR3: CASSEVGVDQPQHF
size: -; J: TRBJ2-4; V: TRBV5-1; D: TRBD2; DNA: TGCGCCAGCAGGCCTGGGACTAGCGGAACCAAAAACATTCAGTACTTC; CDR3: CASRPGTSGTKNIQYF
size: -; J: TRBJ2-2; V: TRBV19; D: -; DNA: TGTGCCAGTAGTACATGGACAGCCACCGGGGAGCTGTTTTTT; CDR3: CASSTWTATGELFF
size: -; J: TRBJ2-5; V: TRBV9; D: TRBD1; DNA: TGTGCCAGCAGCGTATGGGACAGTGGAGAGACCCAGTACTTC; CDR3: CASSVWDSGETQYF
size: -; J: TRBJ2-7; V: TRBV11-2; D: -; DNA: TGTGCCAGCAGCTTAGCCTCCGAGCAGTACTTC; CDR3: CASSLASEQYF
size: -; J: TRBJ1-3; V: TRBV27; D: -; DNA: TGTGCCAGCAGTTTGCGGAGGGCGGCTGGAAACACCATATATTTT; CDR3: CASSLRRAAGNTIYF
size: -; J: TRBJ2-2; V: TRBV4-3; D: -; DNA: TGCGCCAGCAGCCAAGAGCCCGGGACGAACACCGGGGAGCTGTTTTTT; CDR3: CASSQEPGTNTGELFF
size: -; J: TRBJ2-7; V: TRBV2; D: TRBD2; DNA: TGTGCCAGCAGGACAGGAAGCGGGGGTTCTTACGAGCAGTACTTC; CDR3: CASRTGSGGSYEQYF
size: -; J: TRBJ2-2; V: TRBV7-2; D: -; DNA: TGTGCCAGCAGCTTACCAAGGACTCTAATGAACACCGGGGAGCTGTTTTTT; CDR3: CASSLPRTLMNTGELFF
size: -; J: TRBJ1-2; V: TRBV4-1; D: -; DNA: TGCGCCAGCAGCCAAGGGGGCGGAGTCGGGGATTTTAGCTACACCTTC; CDR3: CASSQGGGVGDFSYTF
size: -; J: TRBJ1-1; V: TRBV9; D: -; DNA: TGTGCCAGCAGCGTAATTGGGGCAGAGAACACTGAAGCTTTCTTT; CDR3: CASSVIGAENTEAFF
size: -; J: TRBJ1-1; V: TRBV5-6; D: -; DNA: TGTGCCAGCAGCTTGGCTTTTGAATCGCGGAACACTGAAGCTTTCTTT; CDR3: CASSLAFESRNTEAFF
size: once; J: TRBJ1-5; V: TRBV27; D: -; DNA: TGTGCCAGCAGTCCCCTGGTGGCCAGCAGCAATCAGCCCCAGCATTTT; CDR3: CASSPLVASSNQPQHF
size: -; J: TRBJ1-4; V: TRBV7-9; D: TRBD1; DNA: TGTGCCAGCAGCACGGACAGGAAAACTAATGAAAAACTGTTTTTT; CDR3: CASSTDRKTNEKLFF
size: once; J: TRBJ2-3; V: TRBV5-6; D: -; DNA: TGTGCCAGCAGCCTAGGCTTGGGTACGCAGTATTTT; CDR3: CASSLGLGTQYF
size: -; J: TRBJ2-7; V: TRBV6-5; D: TRBD1; DNA: TGTGCCAGCAGTTACGGGGACAGATACTACGAGCAGTACTTC; CDR3: CASSYGDRYYEQYF
size: -; J: TRBJ2-6; V: TRBV30; D: -; DNA: TGTGCCTCCACGGGTGTCTATGGGGCCAACGTCCTGACTTTC; CDR3: CASTGVYGANVLTF
size: -; J: TRBJ2-1; V: TRBV27; D: TRBD1; DNA: TGTGCCAGCAGTCCATCCAGGGGGCGGGACGTCTTC; CDR3: CASSPSRGRDVF
size: -; J: TRBJ2-7; V: TRBV2; D: TRBD1; DNA: TGTGCCAGCAGTCCCGTTAGACAGGGATCTTACGAGCAGTACTTC; CDR3: CASSPVRQGSYEQYF
size: -; J: TRBJ1-2; V: TRBV5-4; D: TRBD1; DNA: TGTGCCAGCAGCGGAACCGGGACAGGGCAAACTAACTATGGCTACACCTTC; CDR3: CASSGTGTGQTNYGYTF
size: once; J: TRBJ2-3; V: TRBV4-1; D: TRBD2; DNA: TGCGCCAGCAGCCAAGATACACTAGCGGGGGCCACAGATACGCAGTATTTT; CDR3: CASSQDTLAGATDTQYF
size: -; J: TRBJ2-1; V: TRBV19; D: -; DNA: TGTGCCAGTAGTATGACAGCCTACAATGAGCAGTTCTTC; CDR3: CASSMTAYNEQFF
size: -; J: TRBJ1-5; V: TRBV5-6; D: TRBD1; DNA: TGTGCCAGCAGCTCACGGGACAGGGGGTCCCATAGCAATCAGCCCCAGCATTTT; CDR3: CASSSRDRGSHSNQPQHF
size: -; J: TRBJ2-3; V: TRBV2; D: TRBD2; DNA: TGTGCCAGCAGTGAGCTAGCGGGAGGAGTGAGGGATACGCAGTATTTT; CDR3: CASSELAGGVRDTQYF
size: -; J: TRBJ2-1; V: TRBV6-1; D: TRBD2; DNA: TGTGCCAGCACCGTGACTAGCGGGGGGGCCGATGAGCAGTTCTTC; CDR3: CASTVTSGGADEQFF
size: -; J: TRBJ1-1; V: TRBV9; D: TRBD1; DNA: TGTGCCAGCAGCGTCCTACAGGGGTTAAGCACTGAAGCTTTCTTT; CDR3: CASSVLQGLSTEAFF
size: -; J: TRBJ2-5; V: TRBV29-1; D: TRBD2; DNA: TGCAGCGTTGACACGGGACTATCACAAGAGACCCAGTACTTC; CDR3: CSVDTGLSQETQYF
size: -; J: TRBJ2-1; V: TRBV27; D: TRBD2; DNA: TGTGCCAGCAGCCAGGAGCTAGCGGGAGCCTACAATGAGCAGTTCTTC; CDR3: CASSQELAGAYNEQFF
size: -; J: TRBJ2-1; V: TRBV10-1; D: -; DNA: TGCGCCAGCAGTGAATCGACCGTCGCGCAGTTCTTC; CDR3: CASSESTVAQFF
size: -; J: TRBJ2-1; V: TRBV19; D: TRBD2; DNA: TGTGCCAGTAGTCGATCACTAGCGAACAATGAGCAGTTCTTC; CDR3: CASSRSLANNEQFF
size: -; J: TRBJ2-1; V: TRBV28; D: -; DNA: TGTGCCAGCAGTGGACAGTTTTTCTACAATGAGCAGTTCTTC; CDR3: CASSGQFFYNEQFF
size: -; J: TRBJ2-1; V: TRBV5-4; D: -; DNA: TGTGCCAGCAGCCTAGGACAGAGTAGCTACAATGAGCAGTTCTTC; CDR3: CASSLGQSSYNEQFF
size: -; J: TRBJ2-1; V: TRBV13; D: -; DNA: TGTGCCAGCAGCTTGGGGCGGGGAAGCTACAATGAGCAGTTCTTC; CDR3: CASSLGRGSYNEQFF
size: -; J: TRBJ1-1; V: TRBV7-9; D: -; DNA: TGTGCCAGCAGCCCGCCCGTTGGGGGGGTGAACACTGAAGCTTTCTTT; CDR3: CASSPPVGGVNTEAFF
size: -; J: TRBJ1-2; V: TRBV25-1; D: -; DNA: TGTGCCAGCAGTGAATCACGGCAGCTCTATGGCTACACCTTC; CDR3: CASSESRQLYGYTF
size: -; J: TRBJ1-2; V: TRBV7-9; D: -; DNA: TGTGCCAGCAGCTTAGTACACCCTTCGGGATCTGGCTACACCTTC; CDR3: CASSLVHPSGSGYTF
size: -; J: TRBJ2-3; V: TRBV7-8; D: TRBD1; DNA: TGTGCCAGCAGTTTCCGGGACAGGGGGACAGATACGCAGTATTTT; CDR3: CASSFRDRGTDTQYF
size: -; J: TRBJ2-7; V: TRBV29-1; D: -; DNA: TGCAGCGTTGGAGATCGGAACTCCTACGAGCAGTACTTC; CDR3: CSVGDRNSYEQYF